The 27 T cell receptor beta chains presented below share a single source sample, sequenced in a study of blood T cells in healthy people across ages. Primed by a sample-barcoded 5' primer and a J-beta primer mix, a second PCR proceeded for 7 to 11 cycles. TCRdb re-called the 5' RACE reads through MiXCR, storing one row per CDR3 protein. The sample holds approximately 730,000 distinct CDR3 sequences, roughly 50% seen once. Sequenced: blood. These receptors originate from a man at least 80 years old in good health.

The chain employs TRBV9 and TRBJ2-3; 7 nucleotides align to TRBD2. Germline CDR1 is SGDLS and CDR2 is YYNGEE. This CDR3 contains 14 residues. Trimming cost V 4 bases and J 5 bases; bases outside gene matches: 7. CDR3 nucleotides: TGTGCCAGCAGCCTGAGCGGGAATGGAGATACGCAGTATTTT. Translated: CASSLSGNGDTQYF.

This clonotype turned up a few times. The chain employs TRBV20-1 and TRBJ2-1, with D maybe TRBD2 (5 bases). Germline-derived CDR1 and CDR2 are DFQATT and SNEGSKA (reference sequence). Trimming cost V 6 bases and J 9 bases, with 12 bases left between them. This CDR3 contains 11 residues. CDR3 in DNA: TGCAGTGCCCCTGGGAGTCCTGAGCAGTTCTTC. The encoded protein is CSAPGSPEQFF.

The chain has TRBV5-1 and TRBJ2-5, with 10 positions matching TRBD2. Looked up from germline, CDR1 is SGHRS and CDR2 is YFSETQ. V lost 2 bases and J lost 11; bases outside the gene matches: 12. CDR3 length equals 15 residues. CDR3 nucleotides: TGCGCCAGCAGCTTCTCTAGCGGGAGCAACAATGAGCAGTACTTC. Amino acid sequence: CASSFSSGSNNEQYF. The variable domain in full, with the rest retrieved from reference TRBV5-1 and TRBJ2-5, is KAGVTQTPRYLIKTRGQQVTLSCSPISGHRSVSWYQQTPGQGLQFLFEYFSETQRNKGNFPGRFSGRQFSNSRSEMNVSTLELGDSALYLCASSFSSGSNNEQYFGPGTRLLVL.

This clonotype was detected a few times. The CDR3 region is CASSQKDRPNTQYF. CDR3 DNA: TGTGCCAGCAGTCAGAAGGACAGGCCAAATACGCAGTATTTT. The rearrangement links TRBV6-5 to TRBJ2-3; 7 positions match TRBD1. V gave up 5 bases and J gave up 7 bases; unmatched junction bases: 9. Germline CDR1 and CDR2: MNHEY and SVGAGI. The CDR3 totals 14 residues.

This clonotype was picked up a small number of times. The rearrangement joins TRBV6-1 to TRBJ2-5, with 10 bases lining up with TRBD1. J was trimmed by 4 bases and V by 3 bases; bases with no gene match: 8. Germline CDR1 reads MNHNS; CDR2 reads SASEGT. This CDR3 spans 16 amino acids. For the CDR3, the DNA is TGTGCCAGCAGTGACAAAGGACAGGGGGAGCGAGAGACCCAGTACTTC. Its protein is CASSDKGQGERETQYF.

The chain links TRBV20-1 to TRBJ1-6, with a weak D call TRBD1 (6 bases). The CDR3 totals 17 residues. V was pared by 0 bases and J by 0 bases, with 12 bases between. The germline gives CDR1 DFQATT, CDR2 SNEGSKA (reference sequence). CDR3 DNA sequence: TGCAGTGCTAGAGATTTGAGGGGGAGCTCCTATAATTCACCCCTCCACTTT. Encoded protein: CSARDLRGSSYNSPLHF.

V gene TRBV6-4 combines with J gene TRBJ2-4; TRBD2 agrees at 12 bases. The closer fit of TRBJ2-7 to the DNA end suggests the J call may be wrong. The V gene's germline CDR1 is MRHNA and CDR2 SNTAGT. This CDR3 region has 14 residues. Here the CDR3 reads CARGLAGGNYEQYF. In nucleotides, the CDR3 is TGTGCCCGGGGGCTAGCGGGAGGGAATTACGAGCAGTACTTC.

This clonotype came up a few times. The chain recombines TRBV2 with TRBJ2-3; D uncertain. Germline CDR1 reads SNHLY; CDR2 reads FYNNEI. V lost 5 bases, J lost 2 bases, and 11 bases lay in between. The CDR3 runs to 14 residues. The DNA of the CDR3 is TGTGCCAGCAGTTACCAGAGTTACACAGATACGCAGTATTTT. Its protein is CASSYQSYTDTQYF.

The J gene is TRBJ1-2, the V gene TRBV5-1, with 12 bases that match TRBD1. Germline V gives CDR1 SGHRS, CDR2 YFSETQ. Unmatched junction bases numbered 8, after V lost 4 bases and J lost 4 bases. The CDR3 totals 16 residues. The DNA of the CDR3 is TGCGCCAGCAGCGTGGGACAGGGGGCGGCGGGCTATGGCTACACCTTC. The encoded protein is CASSVGQGAAGYGYTF.

The chain employs TRBV12-3 or TRBV12-4 and TRBJ2-5; D not resolved. The J call may be incorrect, as the DNA end agrees better with TRBJ2-4. CDR3 length equals 13 residues. The CDR3 sequence is CASTGPGKNIQYF. For the CDR3, the DNA is TGTGCCAGCACAGGTCCTGGCAAAAACATTCAGTACTTC.

V and J are TRBV5-1 and TRBJ1-4, with D tentatively TRBD1 (5 bases). With 7 bases removed from V and 4 bases from J, the gap between germline ends came to 17 bases. Germline V gene lookup returns CDR1 SGHRS and CDR2 YFSETQ. This CDR3 has 15 residues. The CDR3 protein is CASSLGDGLNEKLFF. CDR3 in DNA: TGCGCCAGCTCCCTAGGGGACGGCCTTAATGAAAAACTGTTTTTT.

This clonotype was found a few times. V is TRBV6-6 and J is TRBJ2-7; possibly TRBD1 or TRBD2 for D (5 bases each). Trimming took off 2 bases at V and 3 bases at J, with 11 bases between the two ends. Germline lookup yields CDR1 MNHNY and CDR2 SVGAGI (reference sequence). This CDR3 is 14 amino acids long. The CDR3 sequence: CASSYGDVLYEQYF. The CDR3 nucleotides read TGTGCCAGCAGTTACGGGGACGTACTCTACGAGCAGTACTTC.

This chain connects TRBV20-1 to TRBJ2-1; 10 nucleotides match TRBD2. Germline loops: CDR1 DFQATT, CDR2 SNEGSKA (reference sequence). V lost 1 base and J lost 7; bases outside the gene matches: 7. This CDR3 is 15 amino acids long. This CDR3 reads CSARAPSGSGNEQFF. For the CDR3, the DNA is TGCAGTGCTAGAGCCCCTAGCGGGAGTGGGAATGAGCAGTTCTTC.

The genes are TRBV13 and TRBJ2-7; D is possibly TRBD1 (5 bases). From germline, CDR1 is PRHDT and CDR2 FYEKMQ (reference sequence). CDR3 length equals 15 residues. Deletions cut 0 bases from V and 6 bases from J, with 15 bases between. The CDR3 region has the DNA TGTGCCAGCAGCTTAGGACACGGACAATCGGGCGAGCAGTACTTC. This codes for CASSLGHGQSGEQYF.

CDR3 nucleotides: TGTGCCAGCAGCCCCCTAGCGTGGGTACAGGGGTCTGGCTACACCTTC. This gives the protein CASSPLAWVQGSGYTF. The chain uses TRBV9 and TRBJ1-2, with TRBD1 identical over 7 bases. The CDR3 has 16 amino acids. J was trimmed by 7 bases and V by 4 bases; bases with no gene match: 16. Germline V CDR1 and CDR2: SGDLS, YYNGEE.

This chain connects TRBV12-3 or TRBV12-4 to TRBJ1-2; D not certain. Trimming shortened V by 3 bases and J by 4 bases, and 12 bases separated the two germline ends. The CDR3 has 14 amino acids. This CDR3 is CASSFTASGYGYTF. The CDR3 DNA is TGTGCCAGCAGTTTTACCGCCTCGGGCTATGGCTACACCTTC.

This chain links TRBV3-1 with TRBJ2-4; TRBD2 is a possible D gene (5 bases). The DNA end is a closer match to TRBJ2-7, so the J assignment may be wrong. The CDR3 has 14 amino acids. Germline V gene data show CDR1 as LGHDT and CDR2 as YNNKEL (reference sequence). The CDR3, as DNA: TGTGCCAGCAGCCAAGCACCGATAGGGAGCGAGCAGTACTTC. This codes for CASSQAPIGSEQYF.

The chain uses TRBV5-5 and TRBJ1-5; D gene unclear. CDR1 is SGHKS and CDR2 is YYEKEE in the germline V gene (reference sequence). This CDR3 is 15 amino acids long. Trimming removed 4 bases at V and 1 base at J, with 12 bases between. The CDR3 bases are TGTGCCAGCAGCGAGACCCCGGGGAGCAATCAGCCCCAGCATTTT. Protein sequence: CASSETPGSNQPQHF. Variable domain in full (rest from reference TRBV5-5 and TRBJ1-5): DAGVTQSPTHLIKTRGQQVTLRCSPISGHKSVSWYQQVLGQGPQFIFQYYEKEERGRGNFPDRFSARQFPNYSSELNVNALLLGDSALYLCASSETPGSNQPQHFGDGTRLSIL.

Only a few counts were recorded for this clonotype. The chain uses TRBV20-1 and TRBJ2-3, with TRBD2 matching over 9 bases. With 3 bases clipped from V and 3 bases from J, the junction kept 7 bases outside the gene matches. CDR3 length equals 15 residues. Germline loops: CDR1 DFQATT, CDR2 SNEGSKA (reference sequence). This CDR3 is CSARGPAGGTDTQYF. CDR3 nucleotides: TGCAGTGCTAGGGGACCGGCGGGAGGGACAGATACGCAGTATTTT.

V is TRBV15 and J is TRBJ2-1, with D uncertain. Germline CDR1 and CDR2: LNHNV and YYDKDF (reference sequence). The CDR3 totals 12 residues. Trimming stripped 11 bases from V and 0 bases from J, with 8 bases between. CDR3 in amino acids: CAAKGSYNEQFF. CDR3 in DNA: TGTGCCGCCAAGGGCTCCTACAATGAGCAGTTCTTC.

The V call is TRBV19, the J call TRBJ2-3; 11 bases align to TRBD2. V lost 6 bases and J lost 2; bases outside the gene matches: 7. This CDR3 contains 16 residues. Germline lookup yields CDR1 LNHDA and CDR2 SQIVND (reference sequence). For the CDR3, the DNA is TGTGCCAGTAGCCCACTAGCGGGAGAGGCCACAGATACGCAGTATTTT. This encodes CASSPLAGEATDTQYF.

The chain carries TRBV12-3 or TRBV12-4 and TRBJ1-2; D may be TRBD1 (5 bases). The CDR3 is made up of 11 amino acids. Trimming left V 11 bases short and J 5 bases short, with 12 bases between. CDR3 protein: CAGGQGYGYTF. The CDR3 DNA sequence: TGTGCCGGCGGACAAGGTTATGGCTACACCTTC.

The rearrangement uses TRBV6-5 and TRBJ1-2; 8 bases are shared with TRBD1. Looked up from germline, CDR1 is MNHEY and CDR2 is SVGAGI. Unmatched junction bases numbered 5, after V lost 5 bases and J lost 0 bases. This CDR3 is 15 amino acids long. CDR3 nucleotide sequence: TGTGCCAGCAGTCGGGGACAGGCAGCTAACTATGGCTACACCTTC. It specifies CASSRGQAANYGYTF.

This clonotype occurred once. The rearrangement joins TRBV20-1 to TRBJ2-1, with 11 bases fitting TRBD2. The germline CDR1 and CDR2 sequences are DFQATT and SNEGSKA (reference sequence). After removal of 6 bases from V and 10 bases from J, the junction contained 5 bases not matched to a gene. The CDR3 loop spans 12 amino acids. The CDR3 reads CSATTSGTEQFF. As DNA, the CDR3 is TGCAGTGCCACGACTAGCGGGACCGAGCAGTTCTTC.

The chain couples TRBV4-2 to TRBJ2-1, with 9 positions matching TRBD1. Germline V lookup: CDR1 LGHNA, CDR2 YNFKEQ. The CDR3 runs 13 residues. V lost 4 bases, J lost 8 bases, and 3 bases stayed unmatched. The CDR3 loop is CASSPRQGDEQFF. The DNA for the CDR3 is TGTGCCAGCAGCCCACGACAGGGGGATGAGCAGTTCTTC.

The rearrangement links TRBV15 to TRBJ1-2, with 8 bases identical to TRBD1. CDR1 and CDR2 from the germline V gene are LNHNV and YYDKDF (reference sequence). The trim removed 3 bases at V and 2 bases at J, leaving 5 bases unmatched. The CDR3 extends over 15 amino acids. CDR3 in amino acids: CATSRDREWNYGYTF. The CDR3 coding sequence is TGTGCCACCAGCAGGGACAGGGAATGGAACTATGGCTACACCTTC.

This chain links TRBV25-1 with TRBJ1-5; D possibly corresponds to TRBD1 (6 bases). Germline loops: CDR1 MGHDK, CDR2 SYGVNS. The CDR3 consists of 13 residues. The V gene lost 4 bases and the J gene lost 6 bases, with 10 bases spanning the gap. The CDR3 here is CASSGGPGQPQHF. In nucleotides, the CDR3 is TGTGCCAGCAGTGGGGGGCCCGGTCAGCCCCAGCATTTT.